Listed below are T cell receptor beta chains from one sample, sequenced in a study of blood T cells in healthy people across ages. MiXCR was run by TCRdb on the 5' RACE reads, yielding one entry per CDR3 protein. The sample has roughly 1,300,000 distinct CDR3 sequences, around 59% seen once. The sequenced sample was blood. These TCRs come from a man aged 18 to 35 in good health. The CDR3 runs from the conserved cysteine through the conserved F or W. A D gene is named only where the DNA matches it firmly. Where a row states a size, it is once, few, many or the class of an expanded clone; other rows omit it.

v_gene	j_gene	abundance	d_gene	CDR3nt	CDR3aa
TRBV4-2	TRBJ1-1	.	.	TGTGCCAGCAGCCAAGATGGACAGATTGACACTGAAGCTTTCTTT	CASSQDGQIDTEAFF
TRBV4-2	TRBJ2-2	.	.	TGTGCCGGCAGCCATCTGTTGTCTAGCGTGAACACCGGGGAGCTGTTTTTT	CAGSHLLSSVNTGELFF
TRBV7-2	TRBJ2-3	.	TRBD2	TGTGCCAGCAGTAGCGGGGGGGCCCTCGATACGCAGTATTTT	CASSSGGALDTQYF
TRBV12-3/TRBV12-4	TRBJ2-7	.	.	TGTGCCAGCAGTTTGGTTTGGCTAGAGGGGGATCTGGATGAGCAGTACTTC	CASSLVWLEGDLDEQYF
TRBV4-1	TRBJ2-7	many	.	TGCGCCAGCAGCCTGGGGAAGGGAAGGTCCTACGAGCAGTACTTC	CASSLGKGRSYEQYF
TRBV2	TRBJ2-1	.	.	TGTGCCAGCAAAGCGCTTACCTACAATGAGCAGTTCTTC	CASKALTYNEQFF
TRBV20-1	TRBJ2-7	.	.	TGCAGTGCCTGGACTGTAGCCTCCTACGAGCAGTACTTC	CSAWTVASYEQYF
TRBV3-1	TRBJ2-1	.	.	TGTGCCAGCAGCCAAACGCCGGGAGCGGGCGCCTTGAATGAGCAGTTCTTC	CASSQTPGAGALNEQFF
TRBV4-1	TRBJ2-7	few	TRBD2	TGCGCCAGCAGCCAAGCGCAAGCGGGAGGGCCCTACGAGCAGTACTTC	CASSQAQAGGPYEQYF
TRBV12-3/TRBV12-4	TRBJ1-1	once	TRBD1	TGTGCCAGCAGGTCGACAGGGGTTGGGGCGAGCACTGAAGCTTTCTTT	CASRSTGVGASTEAFF
TRBV12-3/TRBV12-4	TRBJ2-5	.	TRBD2	TGTGCCAGCGGACTAGCGGGAGGTTGTGAGCAGTACTTC	CASGLAGGCEQYF
TRBV7-9	TRBJ2-1	many	.	TGTGCCAGCAGCCCGTCAGGTCGGCAGTTCTTC	CASSPSGRQFF
TRBV7-2	TRBJ2-7	.	TRBD2	TGTGCCAGCACCTGGGGGGGGGACTACGAGCAGTACTTC	CASTWGGDYEQYF
TRBV29-1	TRBJ2-1	.	.	TGCAGCGTTGTGGCCGGCGTTCACAATGAGCAGTTCTTC	CSVVAGVHNEQFF
TRBV10-3	TRBJ1-2	.	.	TGTGCCATCAGTGAGTCATCCCGGGAATACGACTATGGCTATACCTTC	CAISESSREYDYGYTF
TRBV12-3/TRBV12-4	TRBJ2-7	.	TRBD1	TGTGCCAGCAGTTCCCTTGGGACAGTTGATTCCTACGAGCAGTACTTC	CASSSLGTVDSYEQYF
TRBV2	TRBJ2-4	few	.	TGTGCCAGCAGTGAAGTCAGCCCTCCAAAAAACATTCAGTACTTC	CASSEVSPPKNIQYF
TRBV19	TRBJ2-5	few	.	TGTGCCAGTAGTCGCACAGAACTTCAAGAGACCCAGTACTTC	CASSRTELQETQYF
TRBV12-3/TRBV12-4	TRBJ2-4	.	.	TGTGCCAGCGGTGACCTTGGGGGAGTCGACATTCAGTACTTC	CASGDLGGVDIQYF
TRBV6-2/TRBV6-3	TRBJ1-6	.	.	TGTGCCAGCAGTTACTCTCAAGCTTCACCCCTCCACTTT	CASSYSQASPLHF
TRBV12-3/TRBV12-4	TRBJ2-1	few	TRBD1	TGTGCCAGCAGTTTTCGGGACAGGGGATACAATGAGCAGTTCTTC	CASSFRDRGYNEQFF
TRBV29-1	TRBJ2-6	few	.	TGCAGCGTTGAGTGGGCCTTGGGCAACGTCCTGACTTTC	CSVEWALGNVLTF
TRBV27	TRBJ1-1	.	TRBD1	TGTGCCAGCAGTTTCACCGGGACAGGGTATATGAACACTGAAGCTTTCTTT	CASSFTGTGYMNTEAFF
TRBV28	TRBJ1-2	.	.	TGTGCCAGCGCGGTCGTTAACTATGGCTACACCTTC	CASAVVNYGYTF
TRBV4-3	TRBJ1-1	.	.	TGCGCCAGCAGCCAAGTTTCCGGGGTGGCTTTCTTT	CASSQVSGVAFF
TRBV7-6	TRBJ1-4	.	.	TGTGCCAGCAGAGGGACGATGGGGGAAAAACTGTTTTTT	CASRGTMGEKLFF
TRBV7-2	TRBJ2-3	.	.	TGTGCCAGCAGGGGCCGGGTTCCTACAGATACGCAGTATTTT	CASRGRVPTDTQYF
TRBV25-1	TRBJ1-2	.	.	TGTGCCAGCAGTGAATCAGAGGGCGGCTACACCTTC	CASSESEGGYTF
TRBV20-1	TRBJ2-7	once	.	TGCAGTGCTAGGCGGGACTCCCAAGTACTAAACGAGCAGTACTTC	CSARRDSQVLNEQYF
TRBV25-1	TRBJ2-3	few	.	TGTGCCAGCAGTGAATTTGGGGGCCCAGATACGCAGTATTTT	CASSEFGGPDTQYF
TRBV20-1	TRBJ2-4	.	.	TGCAGTGCTAGAGGGTGGGGAGCTAGCCGGGCCAAAAACATTCAGTACTTC	CSARGWGASRAKNIQYF